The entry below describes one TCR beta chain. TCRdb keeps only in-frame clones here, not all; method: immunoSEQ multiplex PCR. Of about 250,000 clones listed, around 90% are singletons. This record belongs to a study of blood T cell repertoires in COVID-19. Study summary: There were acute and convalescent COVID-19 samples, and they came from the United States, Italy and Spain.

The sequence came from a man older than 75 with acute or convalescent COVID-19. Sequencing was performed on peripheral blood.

CDR3 in DNA: TGTGCCAGTATCGAAGGGGAGGGGCAAGAGACCCAGTACTTC. As protein: CASIEGEGQETQYF. This chain links TRBV3-1 (or the pseudogene TRBV3-2) with TRBJ2-5, with 7 bases matching TRBD2. The V segment lost 9 bases and the J segment 2 bases; nucleotides outside the gene matches: 9. The germline gives CDR1 LGHDT, CDR2 YNNKEL (reference sequence). The CDR3 sequence is 14 residues long.